Described below is a single TCR beta chain sequence and its context. Its specificity is not known. PCR amplification relied on 60 Vbeta primers (plus 13 Jbeta primers). Using immunoSEQ multiplex PCR, the repertoire was profiled, and TCRdb retains in-frame clones only, with some absent. The table shows roughly 180,000 clones, with about four fifths occurring only once. CDR3 length: 16 residues. The trim removed 5 bases at V and 10 bases at J, leaving 10 bases unmatched. The germline CDR1 and CDR2 sequences are MNHEY and SMNVEV (reference sequence). This record comes from a study of cytomegalovirus exposure and HLA in healthy donors. Overall study results and limits: Segments of the TCR beta V type were, in most cases, productive about 87% or about 30% of the time in an earlier analysis. Some V segments (TRBV6-2 and TRBV6-3 among them) were excluded as indistinguishable.

The chain has TRBV27 and TRBJ2-1, with 14 bases fitting TRBD2. The TCR comes from a female donor in good health and CMV-seronegative. Sequencing used PBMCs. CDR3: CASSRQGLAGGREQFF. The CDR3 DNA reads TGTGCCAGCAGTAGACAAGGACTAGCGGGGGGAAGGGAGCAGTTCTTC.